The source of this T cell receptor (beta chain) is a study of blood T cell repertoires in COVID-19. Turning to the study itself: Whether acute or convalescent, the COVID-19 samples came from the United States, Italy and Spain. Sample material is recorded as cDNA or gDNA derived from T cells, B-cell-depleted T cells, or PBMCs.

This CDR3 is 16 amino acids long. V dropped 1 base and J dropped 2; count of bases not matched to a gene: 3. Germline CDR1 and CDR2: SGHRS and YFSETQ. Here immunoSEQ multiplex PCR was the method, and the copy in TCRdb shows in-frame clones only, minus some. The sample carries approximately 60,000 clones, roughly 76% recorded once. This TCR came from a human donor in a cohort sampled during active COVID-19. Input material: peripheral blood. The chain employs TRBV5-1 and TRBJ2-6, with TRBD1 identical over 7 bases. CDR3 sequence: CASSLNTGAGANVLTF. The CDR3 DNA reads TGCGCCAGCAGCTTGAACACAGGGGCTGGGGCCAACGTCCTGACTTTC.